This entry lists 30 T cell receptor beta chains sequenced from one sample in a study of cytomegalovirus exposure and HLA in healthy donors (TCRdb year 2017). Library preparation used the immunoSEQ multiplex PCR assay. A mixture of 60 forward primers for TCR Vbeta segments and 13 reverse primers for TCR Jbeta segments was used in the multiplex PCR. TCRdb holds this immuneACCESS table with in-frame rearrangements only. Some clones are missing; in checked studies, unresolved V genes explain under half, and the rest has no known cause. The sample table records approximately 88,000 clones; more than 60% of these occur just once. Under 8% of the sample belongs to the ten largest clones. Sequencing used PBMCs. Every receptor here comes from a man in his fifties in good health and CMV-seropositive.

CDR3 protein: CASSLGQVNTEAFF. CDR3 nucleotide sequence: TGCGCCAGCAGCCTAGGACAGGTGAACACTGAAGCTTTCTTT. This rearrangement joins TRBV5-1 to TRBJ1-1, with 7 positions matching TRBD1. In germline, CDR1 is SGHRS, CDR2 YFSETQ. The trim removed 4 bases at V and 0 bases at J, leaving 3 bases unmatched. The CDR3 totals 14 residues.

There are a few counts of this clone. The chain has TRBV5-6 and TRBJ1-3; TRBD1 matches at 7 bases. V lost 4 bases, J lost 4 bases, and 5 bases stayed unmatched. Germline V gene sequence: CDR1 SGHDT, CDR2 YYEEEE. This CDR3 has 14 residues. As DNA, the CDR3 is TGTGCCAGCAGCCAGGGGACAGCCGGAAACACCATATATTTT. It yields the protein CASSQGTAGNTIYF.

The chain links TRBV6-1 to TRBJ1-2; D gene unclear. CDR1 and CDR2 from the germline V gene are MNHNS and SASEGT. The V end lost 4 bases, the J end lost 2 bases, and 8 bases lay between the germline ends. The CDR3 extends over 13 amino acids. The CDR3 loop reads CASSVRENYGYTF. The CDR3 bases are TGTGCCAGCAGTGTTAGGGAGAACTATGGCTACACCTTC.

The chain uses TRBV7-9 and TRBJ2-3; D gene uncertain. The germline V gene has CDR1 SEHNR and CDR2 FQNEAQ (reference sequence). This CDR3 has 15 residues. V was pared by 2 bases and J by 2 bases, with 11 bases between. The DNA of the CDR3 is TGTGCCAGCAGCTTATTATTGGCAGTCACAGATACGCAGTATTTT. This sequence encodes CASSLLLAVTDTQYF.

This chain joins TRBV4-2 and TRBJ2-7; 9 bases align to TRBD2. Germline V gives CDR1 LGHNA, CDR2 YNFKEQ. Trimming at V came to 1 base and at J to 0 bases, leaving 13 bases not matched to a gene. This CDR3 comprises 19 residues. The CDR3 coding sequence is TGTGCCAGCAGCCAAGGGGGAGGAAGCGGGGGGACGAGCTCCTACGAGCAGTACTTC. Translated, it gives CASSQGGGSGGTSSYEQYF.

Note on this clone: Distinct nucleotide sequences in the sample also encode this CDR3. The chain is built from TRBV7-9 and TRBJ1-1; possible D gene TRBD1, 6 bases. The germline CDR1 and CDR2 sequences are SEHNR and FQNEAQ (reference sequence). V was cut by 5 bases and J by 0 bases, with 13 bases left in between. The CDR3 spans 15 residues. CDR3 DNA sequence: TGTGCCAGCAGCCCTACAGGGTTCATGAACACTGAAGCTTTCTTT. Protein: CASSPTGFMNTEAFF.

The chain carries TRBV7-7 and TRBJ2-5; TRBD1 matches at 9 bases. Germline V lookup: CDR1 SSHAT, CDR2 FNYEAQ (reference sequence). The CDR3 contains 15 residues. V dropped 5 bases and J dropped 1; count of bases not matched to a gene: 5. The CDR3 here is CASSKPTGGQETQYF. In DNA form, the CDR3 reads TGTGCCAGCAGCAAACCGACAGGGGGCCAAGAGACCCAGTACTTC.

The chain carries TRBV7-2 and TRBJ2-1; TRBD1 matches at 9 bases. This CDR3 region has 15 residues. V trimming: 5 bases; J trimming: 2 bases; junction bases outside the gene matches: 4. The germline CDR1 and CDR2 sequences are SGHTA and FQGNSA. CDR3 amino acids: CASSLDRGTYNEQFF. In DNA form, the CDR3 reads TGTGCCAGCAGCCTTGACAGGGGGACCTACAATGAGCAGTTCTTC.

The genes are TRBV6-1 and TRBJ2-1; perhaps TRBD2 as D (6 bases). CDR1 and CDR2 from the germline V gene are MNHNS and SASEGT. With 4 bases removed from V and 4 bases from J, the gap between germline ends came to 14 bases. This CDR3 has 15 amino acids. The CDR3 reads CASSVREGPYNEQFF. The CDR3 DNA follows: TGTGCCAGCAGTGTGCGGGAAGGCCCTTACAATGAGCAGTTCTTC.

CDR3 sequence (DNA): TGTGCCAGCAGCCCTTGGCCTGCAACTAATGAAAAACTGTTTTTT. Protein product: CASSPWPATNEKLFF. The chain couples TRBV6-6 to TRBJ1-4; D ambiguous. V gave up 6 bases and J gave up 0 bases, with 11 bases separating them. The CDR3 loop spans 15 amino acids. Germline V gene sequence: CDR1 MNHNY, CDR2 SVGAGI (reference sequence).

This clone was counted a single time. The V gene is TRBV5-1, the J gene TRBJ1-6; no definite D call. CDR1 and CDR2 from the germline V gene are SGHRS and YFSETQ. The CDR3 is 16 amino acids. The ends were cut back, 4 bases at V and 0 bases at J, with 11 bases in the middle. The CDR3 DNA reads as TGCGCCAGCAGCCCAACAGAGAGCTCCTATAATTCACCCCTCCACTTT. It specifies CASSPTESSYNSPLHF.

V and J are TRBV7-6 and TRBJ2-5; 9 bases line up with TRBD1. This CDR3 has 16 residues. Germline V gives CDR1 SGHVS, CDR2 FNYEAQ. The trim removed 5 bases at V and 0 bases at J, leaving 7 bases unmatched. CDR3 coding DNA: TGTGCCAGCAGCCCTACGGGGACAGGGTACCAAGAGACCCAGTACTTC. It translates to CASSPTGTGYQETQYF.

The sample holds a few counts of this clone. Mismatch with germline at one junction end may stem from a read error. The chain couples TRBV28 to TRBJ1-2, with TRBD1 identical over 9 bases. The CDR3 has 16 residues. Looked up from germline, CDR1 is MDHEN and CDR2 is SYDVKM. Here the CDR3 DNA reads TGTGCCAGCAGTTTTACAGGGGGCGAGGGATCGGAAGGCTACCCCTTC. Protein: CASSFTGGEGSEGYPF.

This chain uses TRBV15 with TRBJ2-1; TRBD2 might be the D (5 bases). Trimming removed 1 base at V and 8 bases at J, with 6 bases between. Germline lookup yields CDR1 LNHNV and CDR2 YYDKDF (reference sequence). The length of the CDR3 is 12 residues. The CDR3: CATSRVGDEQFF. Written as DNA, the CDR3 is TGTGCCACCAGCAGAGTCGGGGATGAGCAGTTCTTC.

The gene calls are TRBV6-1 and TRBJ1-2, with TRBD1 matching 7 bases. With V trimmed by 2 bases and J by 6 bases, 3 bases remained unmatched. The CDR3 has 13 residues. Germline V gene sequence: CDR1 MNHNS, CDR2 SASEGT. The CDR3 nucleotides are TGTGCCAGCAGTGAAACAGGGGCGGATGGCTACACCTTC. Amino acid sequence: CASSETGADGYTF.

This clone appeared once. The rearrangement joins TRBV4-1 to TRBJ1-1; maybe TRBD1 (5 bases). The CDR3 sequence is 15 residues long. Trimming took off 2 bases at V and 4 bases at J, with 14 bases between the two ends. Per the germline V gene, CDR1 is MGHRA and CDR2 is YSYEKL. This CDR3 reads CASSQRSQGRTEAFF. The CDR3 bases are TGCGCCAGCAGCCAAAGGTCGCAGGGTCGCACTGAAGCTTTCTTT.

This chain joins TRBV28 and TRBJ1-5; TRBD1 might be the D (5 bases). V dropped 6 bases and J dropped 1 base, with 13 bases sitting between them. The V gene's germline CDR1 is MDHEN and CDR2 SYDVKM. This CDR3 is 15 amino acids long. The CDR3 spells CASRRTGGSNQPQHF. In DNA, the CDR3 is TGTGCCAGCAGGAGGACGGGGGGGAGCAATCAGCCCCAGCATTTT. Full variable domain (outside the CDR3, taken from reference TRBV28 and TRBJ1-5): DVKVTQSSRYLVKRTGEKVFLECVQDMDHENMFWYRQDPGLGLRLIYFSYDVKMKEKGDIPEGYSVSREKKERFSLILESASTNQTSMYLCASRRTGGSNQPQHFGDGTRLSIL.

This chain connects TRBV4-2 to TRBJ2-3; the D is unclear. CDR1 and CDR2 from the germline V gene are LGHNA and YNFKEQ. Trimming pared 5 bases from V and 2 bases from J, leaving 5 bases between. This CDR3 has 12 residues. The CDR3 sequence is CASSTHTDTQYF. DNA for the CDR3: TGTGCCAGCAGCACACACACAGATACGCAGTATTTT.

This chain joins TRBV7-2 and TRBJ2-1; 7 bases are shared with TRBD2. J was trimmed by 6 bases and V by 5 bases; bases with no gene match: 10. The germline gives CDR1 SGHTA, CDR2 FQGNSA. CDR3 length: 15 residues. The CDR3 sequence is CASSKTSRGGNEQFF. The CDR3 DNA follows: TGTGCCAGCAGCAAGACTAGCCGGGGAGGCAATGAGCAGTTCTTC.

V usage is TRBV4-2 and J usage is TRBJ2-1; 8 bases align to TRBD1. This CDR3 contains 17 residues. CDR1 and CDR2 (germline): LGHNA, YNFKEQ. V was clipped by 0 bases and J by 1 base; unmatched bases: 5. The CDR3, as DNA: TGTGCCAGCAGCCAAGAGGATACAGGGGGTTCCTACAATGAGCAGTTCTTC. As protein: CASSQEDTGGSYNEQFF.

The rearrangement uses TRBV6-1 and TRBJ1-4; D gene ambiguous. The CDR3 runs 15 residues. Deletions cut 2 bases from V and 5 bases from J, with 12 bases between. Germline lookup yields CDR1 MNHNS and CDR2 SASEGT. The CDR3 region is CASSEIVTQNEKLFF. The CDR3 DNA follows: TGTGCCAGCAGTGAAATAGTGACTCAAAATGAAAAACTGTTTTTT.

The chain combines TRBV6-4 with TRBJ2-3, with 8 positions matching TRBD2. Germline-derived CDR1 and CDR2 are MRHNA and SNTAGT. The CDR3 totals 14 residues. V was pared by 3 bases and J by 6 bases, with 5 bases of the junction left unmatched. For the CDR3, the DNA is TGTGCCAGCAGTGAGCGGGGGGCGACCGATACGCAGTATTTT. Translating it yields CASSERGATDTQYF.

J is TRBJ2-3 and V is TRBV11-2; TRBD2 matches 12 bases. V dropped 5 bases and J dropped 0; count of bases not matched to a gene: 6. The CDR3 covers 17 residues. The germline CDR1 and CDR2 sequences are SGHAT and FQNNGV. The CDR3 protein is CASSLTSGGPSTDTQYF. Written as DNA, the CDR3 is TGTGCCAGCAGCCTGACTAGCGGGGGCCCAAGCACAGATACGCAGTATTTT.

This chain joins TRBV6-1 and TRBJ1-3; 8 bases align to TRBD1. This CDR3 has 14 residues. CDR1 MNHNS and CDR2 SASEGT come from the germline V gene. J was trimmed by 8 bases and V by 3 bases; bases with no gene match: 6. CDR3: CASSEQGASDTIYF. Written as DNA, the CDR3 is TGTGCCAGCAGTGAGCAGGGGGCCTCAGACACCATATATTTT.

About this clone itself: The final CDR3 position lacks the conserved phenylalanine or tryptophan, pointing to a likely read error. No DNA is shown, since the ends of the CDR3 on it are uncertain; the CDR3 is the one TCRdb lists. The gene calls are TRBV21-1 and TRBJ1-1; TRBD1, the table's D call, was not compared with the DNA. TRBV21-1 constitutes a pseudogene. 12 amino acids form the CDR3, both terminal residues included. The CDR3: CASRTGSKPVRL.

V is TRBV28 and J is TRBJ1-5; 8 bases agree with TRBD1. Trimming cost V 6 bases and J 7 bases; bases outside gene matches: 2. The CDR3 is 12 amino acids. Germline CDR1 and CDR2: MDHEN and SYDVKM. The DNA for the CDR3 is TGTGCCAGCAGGACAGGGGTCCAGCCCCAGCATTTT. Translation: CASRTGVQPQHF.

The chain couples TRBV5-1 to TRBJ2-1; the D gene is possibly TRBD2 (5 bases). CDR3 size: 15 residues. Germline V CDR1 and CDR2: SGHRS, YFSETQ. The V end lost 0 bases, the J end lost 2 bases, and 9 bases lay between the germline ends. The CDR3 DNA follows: TGCGCCAGCAGCTTGGGTGGACTCACCTACAATGAGCAGTTCTTC. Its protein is CASSLGGLTYNEQFF.

In nucleotides, the CDR3 is TGCAGCGTTGTGCGGGACCTCCTACAGTACTTC. This codes for CSVVRDLLQYF. This chain uses TRBV29-1 with TRBJ2-7; D might be TRBD2 (6 bases). Germline V gives CDR1 SQVTM, CDR2 ANQGSEA. This CDR3 spans 11 amino acids. V lost 4 bases, J lost 10 bases, and 14 bases lay in between.

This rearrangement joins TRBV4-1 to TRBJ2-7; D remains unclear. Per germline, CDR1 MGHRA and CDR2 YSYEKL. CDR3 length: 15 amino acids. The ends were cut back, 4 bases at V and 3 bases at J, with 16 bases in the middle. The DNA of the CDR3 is TGCGCCAGCAGCCCCCGAGGTTCGCAGTACTACGAGCAGTACTTC. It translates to CASSPRGSQYYEQYF.

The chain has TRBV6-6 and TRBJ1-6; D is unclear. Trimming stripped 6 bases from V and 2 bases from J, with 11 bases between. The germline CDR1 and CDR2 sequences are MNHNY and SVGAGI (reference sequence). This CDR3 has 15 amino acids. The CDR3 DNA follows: TGTGCCAGCAGCCCTGGGCCAGCCTATAATTCACCCCTCCACTTT. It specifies CASSPGPAYNSPLHF.